This record looks at one T cell receptor beta chain sequence and its context. The germline CDR1 and CDR2 sequences are SGHTA and FQGTGA. This CDR3 is built from 11 residues. This sample is drawn from a study of blood T cells in healthy people across ages. A second PCR, run for about 7 to 11 cycles, used a sample-barcoded 5' primer plus a J-beta primer mix. Every sample returned 3 million or more CDR3-containing paired-end reads. TCRdb called the 5' RACE reads again in MiXCR, with one record for every CDR3 protein. Here the sample spans approximately 780,000 distinct CDR3 sequences, under 30% being singletons. This sample was shared with a second study, whose subject was T cells of mothers and their children.

Material for sequencing was blood. V and J are TRBV7-3 and TRBJ2-5; D is undetermined. The J call may be mistaken, given a closer DNA end match to TRBJ2-1. This clonotype originated in a boy younger than 18 in good health. The CDR3 region has the DNA TGTGCCAGGGGGTATTTGGGGGAGCAGTTCTTC. Residues: CARGYLGEQFF.